The clone carrying this T cell receptor beta chain was seen just once. Its antigen is not known. TCRdb's table, derived via immunoSEQ multiplex PCR, lists solely in-frame clones and lacks some. There are roughly 110,000 clones in the sample; roughly 92% occur only once, and 3.5% to 4% lies in the top ten. These data belong to a study of brain T cells in children with intractable seizures. Only cases whose brain tissue showed the highest T cell transcript signatures were sequenced. At least one anti-epileptic drug was given before surgery. Broader study findings: Clones missing pre-surgery may reflect undersampling of that blood sample. Patients' HCMV serostatus was unknown; virus specificity rests on CDR3 similarity alone.

Sequences were derived from peripheral blood, sampled at surgery. The source is a boy less than two years old with hemimegalencephaly and intractable seizures.

The CDR3, as DNA: TGTGCCAGCAGTTTTGGGACCGGGGAGCTGTTTTTT. This sequence encodes CASSFGTGELFF. The V call is TRBV27, the J call TRBJ2-2; D gene ambiguous. This CDR3 contains 12 residues. V was trimmed by 3 bases and J by 5 bases, leaving 4 bases between them. The germline V gene encodes CDR1 MNHEY and CDR2 SMNVEV (reference sequence).